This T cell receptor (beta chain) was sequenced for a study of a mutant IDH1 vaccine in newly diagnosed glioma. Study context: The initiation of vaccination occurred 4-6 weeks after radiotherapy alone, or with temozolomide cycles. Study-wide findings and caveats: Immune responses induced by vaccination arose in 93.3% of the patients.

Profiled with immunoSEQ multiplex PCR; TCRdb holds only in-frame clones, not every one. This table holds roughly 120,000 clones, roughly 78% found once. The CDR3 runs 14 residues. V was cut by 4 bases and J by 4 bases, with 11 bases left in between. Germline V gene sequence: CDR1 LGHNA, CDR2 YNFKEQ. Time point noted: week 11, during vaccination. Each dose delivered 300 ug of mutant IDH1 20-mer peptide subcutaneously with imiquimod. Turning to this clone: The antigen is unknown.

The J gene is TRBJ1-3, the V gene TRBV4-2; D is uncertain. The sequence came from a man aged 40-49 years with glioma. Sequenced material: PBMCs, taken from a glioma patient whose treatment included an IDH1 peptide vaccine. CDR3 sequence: CASSRGEPGNTIYF. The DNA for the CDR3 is TGTGCCAGCAGCCGCGGAGAGCCGGGAAACACCATATATTTT.